This TCR beta chain was retrieved from a study of cytomegalovirus exposure and HLA in healthy donors (dated by TCRdb to about 2017). As for the study more broadly: According to an earlier analysis of a few hundred of the donors, 200 million or so T cells yielded roughly 110 million unique TCR beta sequences and approximately 300 Gb of sequence data. An early release that covered about 640 HLA-typed donors contained approximately 300 gigabases of sequencing data and tens of millions of unique TCR sequences. Typing coverage varied by locus: about 620-630 donors for A, B, C, DRB1 and DQB1; approximately 520 for DQA1; more than 600 for DPA1; fewer than 480 for DPB1. Several DR-DQ haplotypes were handled as single units for association and clustering because linkage in the cohort was strong. Donor age, sex, ethnicity and CMV serostatus were collected together with the repertoire data. All discovery cohort repertoires had been generated on a single sequencing platform. Of the roughly 400 genotyped donors, 65% to 90% were placed in the genetic ancestry cluster associated with self-reported Caucasian donors. The study used immunosequencing to profile the T cell repertoires of hundreds of subjects and linked those repertoires to cytomegalovirus serostatus. In a later genetic analysis, genome-wide SNP genotypes for about 55% of the roughly 700 donors were used, and that subset was treated as a discovery cohort. High-throughput TCR immunosequencing, statistical association of individual TCRs with disease status, and machine learning were combined to predict cytomegalovirus infection status. In an earlier analysis of 587 of the donors, high-throughput TCR beta sequencing was used to judge whether each TCR beta V gene segment behaved as functional or pseudogenic. Both class I and class II loci were covered by HLA typing, at four-digit resolution. On average, roughly 240,000 unique TCR beta nucleotide sequences were sequenced per donor among some 430 genotyped donors of the cohort, with 15% to 20% of those sequences being non-productive. In addition to the first cohort of roughly 700 subjects, a separate validation cohort of some 120 different subjects was used. The study aimed to test whether signatures of past pathogen exposure could be identified by cataloging public T cell receptors. In a later analysis, previously published TCR beta repertoires from 500 to 750 donors were re-analyzed and high-resolution HLA genotyping was added so that TCR occurrence patterns could be studied. Rather than drawing on any new phenotypic data, the later analysis identified candidate immune exposures from TCR beta sequences and the way those sequences occurred across donors.

The cohort comprised under 700 healthy bone marrow donors. All cohort members were sampled while nominally healthy, although unrecorded immune exposures were likely present. The donor was CMV seropositive and belonged to the group of some 290 seropositive cohort members. Every donor gave a peripheral blood sample, and the peripheral blood mononuclear cells from that sample were used for TCR beta sequencing. The Qiagen DNeasy Blood Extraction Kit was used to extract genomic DNA from the blood cell samples. CDR3 length: 11 amino acids, cysteine to phenylalanine. Just CDR3 DNA is preserved here, 33 bases in frame from base 1. V and J are truncated by 4 bases and 2 bases respectively, leaving an intervening sequence of 6 bases. The germline V gene supplies CDR1 SQVTM and CDR2 ANQGSEA. Results and caveats for the whole study, not just this receptor: According to a later analysis, TCR association rates differed among HLA loci, with DRB1 alleles showing the most associated TCRs and HLA-C alleles showing the fewest. Presence/absence analyses assumed roughly uniform sequencing depth across donors, an assumption that may not hold. According to a later genetic analysis, donors in an Asian-associated ancestry cluster had fewer N-insertions in productive TCRs than the roughly 670-donor mean. It was suggested by the authors that the approach could potentially be generalized to other disease states and immunological phenotypes. An association between a missense DCLRE1C variant and V-gene and J-gene trimming of TCR beta chains was found in a later genetic analysis and replicated in an independent cohort. Linkage disequilibrium might explain the correlated functional status among segregating V segments, but an unknown experimental factor could not be excluded. While some public TCRs were present in many individuals, most TCR sequences turned up only very rarely across donors. Cytomegalovirus status was reported to be diagnosed by the classifier with high specificity and sensitivity in both the original and validation cohorts. A group of highly shared sequence variants was considered likely to be a technical artifact of the sequencing pipeline. Because HLA typing was unavailable for some donors at each locus, only the typed subset was used in association tests. According to a later analysis, most CMV-associated TCR beta chains appeared to be HLA-restricted, and the HLA associations seemed to be driven largely by CMV exposure. The 87-base-pair reads could not distinguish some IMGT-functional V segments, including TRBV6-2 and TRBV6-3, so those segments were excluded. Three of the identified cytomegalovirus-associated TCR beta chains were confirmed in vitro to be specific for cytomegalovirus antigens. In a later analysis, HLA-associated TCR beta chains showed more clonal expansion and lower generation probabilities than non-associated chains that were equally common. A later analysis associated 15,000 or so TCR beta sequences with specific HLA alleles at a false discovery rate of 0.05. When HLA alleles, especially DR and DQ, strongly co-occurred, attributing TCR associations to individual alleles was difficult. For the cohort, immune exposure information was limited to CMV serostatus. Because counts were too low, more than 15 rarely observed V segments, including chromosome 9 orphons, were excluded from the earlier analysis of around 640 of the donors. A further reported finding was that TCR beta sequences accurately predicted the HLA-A and HLA-B alleles for most subjects in the first cohort. This cohort had only TCR beta chains sequenced, and the lack of alpha or paired-chain data limited which features could be detected. The study listed 164 TCR beta chains as associated with cytomegalovirus. A later analysis reported that several top co-occurrence clusters appeared linked to parvovirus B19, influenza, CMV and Epstein-Barr virus. In an earlier analysis of around 600 of the donors, most TCR beta V segments were observed in productive rearrangements about 87% or about 30% of the time, broadly matching IMGT annotations.

To prepare the library, the immunoSEQ multiplex PCR assay was applied. For the multiplex PCR, a mixture combining 60 forward primers for TCR Vbeta segments and 13 reverse primers for TCR Jbeta segments was used. The CDR3 region of rearranged TCR beta genes was amplified from genomic DNA with a multiplex PCR assay. The amplified TCR beta libraries were sequenced on the Illumina HiSeq System as 87-base-pair reads. Processing in the source paper ran as follows. Across the 500 to 850 repertoires, a later analysis counted 78 million or so unique TCR beta chains, 9 million to 14 million of which were shared by at least two donors. A nearest-neighbor algorithm error-corrected the raw reads and collapsed the reads into unique sequences, merging closely related sequences to remove PCR and sequencing errors. V, D and J gene segments were assigned by aligning CDR3 sequences to IMGT reference sequences. Each retained sequence needed at least a six-nucleotide match to both a V gene segment and a J gene segment. A rearrangement counted as productive if the CDR3 had no stop codons and remained in frame with V and J, and every other rearrangement counted as non-productive. CDR3 was defined by IMGT convention, running from the second conserved V-encoded cysteine to the conserved J-encoded phenylalanine. The earlier analysis of 500 to 750 of the donors excluded any sequence lacking an unambiguous match to a single V gene segment. An earlier analysis of about 590 of the donors classified V segments as functional when productive rearrangements were above 56.7% and as segregating when the standard deviation between donors was above 5%. A statistical classification framework was developed to diagnose cytomegalovirus status using the catalog of TCR beta chain sequences. V and J gene assignment, in a later analysis, came from comparing TCR nucleotide sequences with IMGT/GENE-DB human TR gene sequences. A later analysis assigned CDR3 sequences and most-parsimonious VDJ recombination scenarios with the TCRdist pipeline. In a later analysis, every TCR beta chain was defined by the combination of its CDR3 amino acid sequence and its V-gene family, and reads without a unique V-gene family were dropped. A later analysis removed several hundred highly shared, low-generation-probability nucleotide sequences to deal with suspected cross-contamination and a sequencing artifact. A later analysis calculated a clonal expansion index for each public chain from normalized within-repertoire ranks of inferred template counts. A later analysis computed generation probabilities with a VDJ recombination model fitted to out-of-frame rearrangements, and checked the results against IGoR. In a later analysis, hypergeometric tests were used to score TCR-TCR, TCR-HLA and TCR-CMV co-occurrence, with a repertoire-size bias correction applied to TCR pairs. To estimate false discovery rates, a later analysis permuted the HLA or CMV assignments 20 times. In a later analysis, co-occurring TCRs were grouped with DBSCAN, and TCRdist sequence similarity was added when clustering was performed within HLA-allele-positive subsets. Co-occurrence clustering excluded repertoires with fewer than 30,000 or more than 120,000 public chains, plus five with anomalous nucleotide sharing. As stored in TCRdb, this immuneACCESS dataset retains in-frame rearrangements with V and J assigned. A fraction of the clones does not appear; measured against another copy, unresolved V genes explain less than half of the discrepancy, and the remainder lacks a known reason. V, J and clone size reflect that table, while D and trimming were determined from the DNA. The sample has about 160,000 clones on record, 65% to 70% of them singletons. Together, the top ten hold roughly 4.1% of the sample.

In regard to this clone: Its antigen specificity is not known. No per-base quality is available; no much larger clone lies one base away.

The clonotype comes from a woman aged 18-29 years in good health and CMV-seropositive. The sequence is built from TRBV29-1 and TRBJ2-7; no confident D gene assignment can be made. The sample consisted of PBMCs. At the DNA level, the sequence is TGCAGCGTTGCCCTAGCCTACGAGCAGTACTTC. It specifies CSVALAYEQYF.